This T cell receptor beta chain was documented in a study of OX40 agonist ivuxolimab in advanced cancers. Assay: immunoSEQ multiplex PCR; the TCRdb copy retains only in-frame clones and omits some. The sample yields 35,000 or so clones, 70% to 85% seen once. CDR3 size: 15 residues. Deletions cut 5 bases from V and 0 bases from J, with 11 bases between. Germline V gene sequence: CDR1 SGHTA, CDR2 FQGNSA. The input for sequencing was CD4+ or CD8+ T cells sorted from blood, taken in a trial of the OX40 agonist ivuxolimab. The sequence derives from an adult with an advanced solid tumor such as melanoma, head and neck, liver or kidney cancer. This chain links TRBV7-2 with TRBJ1-5; D gene uncertain. The CDR3 loop is CASSELAFSNQPQHF. The DNA for the CDR3 is TGTGCCAGCAGCGAGCTCGCCTTTAGCAATCAGCCCCAGCATTTT.